The clone carrying this T cell receptor (beta chain) was seen only a few times. The data stem from a study of cytotoxic CD8 clonotypes in ibrutinib-treated CLL. Repertoires were generated with immunoSEQ multiplex PCR, while TCRdb's copy carries only in-frame clones and drops some. The sample yields hundreds of thousands of clones, around 66% seen once. The CDR3 spans 13 residues. The V end was cut by 4 bases, the J end by 5 bases, with 12 bases between. CDR1 is SGDLS and CDR2 is YYNGEE in the germline V gene. The TCR originated in a human donor with chronic lymphocytic leukemia. The chain employs TRBV9 and TRBJ1-1; unclear D gene. This specimen was PBMCs, taken after 36 months of ibrutinib treatment. DNA of the CDR3: TGTGCCAGCAGCACGGGCCCGGCGACTGAAGCTTTCTTT. This sequence encodes CASSTGPATEAFF.